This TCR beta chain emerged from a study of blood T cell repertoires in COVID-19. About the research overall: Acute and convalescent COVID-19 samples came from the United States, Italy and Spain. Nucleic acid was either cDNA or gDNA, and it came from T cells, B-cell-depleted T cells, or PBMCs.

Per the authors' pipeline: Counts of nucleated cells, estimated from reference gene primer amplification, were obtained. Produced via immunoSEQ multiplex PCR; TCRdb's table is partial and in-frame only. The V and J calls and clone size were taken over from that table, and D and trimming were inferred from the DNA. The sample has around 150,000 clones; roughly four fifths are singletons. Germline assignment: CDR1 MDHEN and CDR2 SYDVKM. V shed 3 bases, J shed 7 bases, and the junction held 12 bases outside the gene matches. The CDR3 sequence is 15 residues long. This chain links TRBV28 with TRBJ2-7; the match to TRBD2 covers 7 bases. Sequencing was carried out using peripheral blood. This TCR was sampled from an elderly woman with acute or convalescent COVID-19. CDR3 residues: CASSFRSAGVGEQYF. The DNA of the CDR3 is TGTGCCAGCAGTTTCCGGTCTGCGGGAGTGGGGGAGCAGTACTTC.